This is a list of T cell receptor beta chains from one sample in a study of prognosis after radiotherapy for stage I lung cancer. Using its own MiXCR run on the multiplex PCR reads, TCRdb lists one record per CDR3 protein. The sample lists around 13,000 distinct CDR3 sequences; roughly 30% were seen once. The sample was PBMCs, taken before or after stereotactic body radiation therapy (not recorded which). These TCRs come from a donor of 50 years or more with non-small cell lung cancer. Each CDR3 is given with its conserved first and last residue.

TRBJ2-6 | TRBV5-1 | CASSSRVSGTSGANVLTF
TRBJ1-5 | TRBV28 | CASSQDRVQPQHF
TRBJ2-3 | TRBV30 | CAWSDRTSPDTQYF
TRBJ1-2 | TRBV5-1 | CATFDGLYGYTF
TRBJ1-6 | TRBV12-3/TRBV12-4 | CASSLGSSYNSPLHF
TRBJ1-2 | TRBV20-1 | CSASRNADLYGYTF
TRBJ2-5 | TRBV28 | CASSSSGRASETQYF
TRBJ2-3 | TRBV6-1 | CASSVQPNTDTQYF
TRBJ2-3 | TRBV7-2 | CASSSLPGTGGPDTQYF
TRBJ2-7 | TRBV20-1 | CSARGETGPVEQYF
TRBJ2-7 | TRBV2 | CASSETATNTFYEQYF
TRBJ1-4 | TRBV20-1 | CSARESNEKLFF
TRBJ2-5 | TRBV5-1 | CASSPQGGLETQYF
TRBJ2-7 | TRBV5-4 | CASSLNPSYEQYF
TRBJ2-7 | TRBV19 | CASSIGQPTQIYEQYF
TRBJ2-7 | TRBV6-1 | CASSPSPRSYEQYF
TRBJ2-6 | TRBV5-1 | CASSSLTGGASGANVLTF
TRBJ2-1 | TRBV27 | CASSFTSGGGREQFF
TRBJ1-5 | TRBV7-2 | CASSYLPGQEVNKPQHF
TRBJ2-1 | TRBV30 | CAWSRLAESSYNEQFF
TRBJ2-1 | TRBV7-2 | CATRFGGGRREQFF
TRBJ1-6 | TRBV6-1 | CASSEGLGLGKVNSPLHF
TRBJ1-6 | TRBV2 | CASTNGGAVSNSPLHF
TRBJ1-5 | TRBV27 | CASSPFRASQPQHF
TRBJ2-3 | TRBV14 | CASSHRQGPSTDTQYF
TRBJ2-5 | TRBV30 | CAWSVRRTGGETQYF
TRBJ2-2 | TRBV6-1 | CASRTGYEFPGELFF
TRBJ2-3 | TRBV28 | CASSAGTKTDTQYF
TRBJ2-1 | TRBV7-8 | CASSLVAAYNEQFF